The 2 T cell receptor beta chains below all came from one sample that was sequenced in a study of T cells after posttransplantation cyclophosphamide. The table came from immunoSEQ multiplex PCR; TCRdb's copy has only in-frame clones and leaves some out. This repertoire lists 35,000 to 45,000 clones without singletons; approximately 2.2% sits in the top ten. Sequenced: PBMCs. The receptors shown here come from a man in his forties in good health, CMV-negative, and a related stem cell transplant donor.

In its sample, this clone was seen many times. Here the CDR3 DNA reads TGTGCCAGCAACTCTGAAGGGGGACGTCTCCTGGGCTACACCTTC. It encodes CASNSEGGRLLGYTF. The V gene is TRBV28, the J gene TRBJ1-2, with D possibly matching TRBD1 (6 bases). This CDR3 region has 15 residues. V was trimmed by 7 bases and J by 8 bases, leaving 23 bases between them. Germline V gives CDR1 MDHEN, CDR2 SYDVKM.

This clone was seen more than once but under ten times. This chain links TRBV10-3 with TRBJ1-5; 8 nucleotides match TRBD1. Germline CDR1 reads ENHRY; CDR2 reads SYGVKD. Trimming took 5 bases from V and 0 from J; bases not matched to a gene: 6. The CDR3 length is 16 residues. In DNA, the CDR3 is TGTGCCATCAGTAGTACAGGGGGAGGTAGCAATCAGCCCCAGCATTTT. Translation: CAISSTGGGSNQPQHF.